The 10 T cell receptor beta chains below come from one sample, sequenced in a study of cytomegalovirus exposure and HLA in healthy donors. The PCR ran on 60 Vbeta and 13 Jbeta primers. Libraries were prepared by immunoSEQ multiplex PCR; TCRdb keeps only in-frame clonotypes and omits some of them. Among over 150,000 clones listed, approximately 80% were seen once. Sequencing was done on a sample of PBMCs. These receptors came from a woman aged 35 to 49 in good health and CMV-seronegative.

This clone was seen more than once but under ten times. The CDR3 loop is CASSPGRAQPQHF. The CDR3 region has the DNA TGTGCCAGCAGCCCGGGGAGGGCCCAGCCCCAGCATTTT. This chain links TRBV5-6 with TRBJ1-5, with D unresolved. CDR1 and CDR2 (germline): SGHDT, YYEEEE. This CDR3 spans 13 amino acids. V was shortened by 4 bases and J by 7 bases, with 12 bases between the two germline ends.

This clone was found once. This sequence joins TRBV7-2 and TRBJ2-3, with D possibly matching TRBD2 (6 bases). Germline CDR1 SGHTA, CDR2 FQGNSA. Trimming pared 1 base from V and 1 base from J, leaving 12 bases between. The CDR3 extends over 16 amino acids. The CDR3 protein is CASSLVGGYGTDTQYF. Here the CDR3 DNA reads TGTGCCAGCAGCTTAGTTGGGGGGTACGGCACAGATACGCAGTATTTT.

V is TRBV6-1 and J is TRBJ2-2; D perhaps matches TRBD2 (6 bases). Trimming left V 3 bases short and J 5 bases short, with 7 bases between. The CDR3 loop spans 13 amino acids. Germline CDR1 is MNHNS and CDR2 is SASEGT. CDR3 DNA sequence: TGTGCCAGCAGTGAGGGAGGAACCGGGGAGCTGTTTTTT. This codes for CASSEGGTGELFF.

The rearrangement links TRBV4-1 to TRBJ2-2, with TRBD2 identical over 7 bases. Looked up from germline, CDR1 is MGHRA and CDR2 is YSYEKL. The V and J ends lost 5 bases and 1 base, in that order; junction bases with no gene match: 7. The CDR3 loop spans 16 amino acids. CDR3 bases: TGCGCCAGCAGCTTCGGGGGGATTTTGAACACCGGGGAGCTGTTTTTT. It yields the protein CASSFGGILNTGELFF.

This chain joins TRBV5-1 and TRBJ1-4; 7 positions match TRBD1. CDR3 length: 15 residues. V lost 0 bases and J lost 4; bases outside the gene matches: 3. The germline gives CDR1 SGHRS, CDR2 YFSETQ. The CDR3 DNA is TGCGCCAGCAGCTTGGGCGGGACAGATAATGAAAAACTGTTTTTT. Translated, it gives CASSLGGTDNEKLFF.

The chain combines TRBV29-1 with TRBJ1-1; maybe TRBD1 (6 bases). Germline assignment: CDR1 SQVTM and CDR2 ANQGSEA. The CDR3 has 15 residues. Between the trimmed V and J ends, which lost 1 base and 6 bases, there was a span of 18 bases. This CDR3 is CSVEGANSRGAEAFF. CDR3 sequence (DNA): TGCAGCGTTGAAGGTGCGAATAGCAGGGGAGCTGAAGCTTTCTTT.

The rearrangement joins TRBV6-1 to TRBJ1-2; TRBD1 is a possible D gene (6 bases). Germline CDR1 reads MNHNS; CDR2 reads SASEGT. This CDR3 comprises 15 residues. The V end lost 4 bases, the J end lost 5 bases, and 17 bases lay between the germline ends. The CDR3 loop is CASSGLVGGGYGYTF. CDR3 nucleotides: TGTGCCAGCAGTGGATTAGTGGGAGGGGGGTATGGCTACACCTTC.

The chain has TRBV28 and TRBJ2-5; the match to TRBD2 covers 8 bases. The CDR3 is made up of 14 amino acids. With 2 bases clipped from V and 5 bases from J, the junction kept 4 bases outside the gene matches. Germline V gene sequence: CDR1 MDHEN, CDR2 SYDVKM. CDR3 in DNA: TGTGCCAGCAGTTTAAGCGGGGGCCTTGAGACCCAGTACTTC. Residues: CASSLSGGLETQYF.

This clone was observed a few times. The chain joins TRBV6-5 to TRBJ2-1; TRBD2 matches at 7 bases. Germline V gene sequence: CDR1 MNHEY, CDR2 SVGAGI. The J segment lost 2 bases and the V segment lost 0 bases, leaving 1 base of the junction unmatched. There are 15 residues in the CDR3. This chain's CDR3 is CASSYSSGTYNEQFF. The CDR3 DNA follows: TGTGCCAGCAGTTACTCCAGCGGGACCTACAATGAGCAGTTCTTC.

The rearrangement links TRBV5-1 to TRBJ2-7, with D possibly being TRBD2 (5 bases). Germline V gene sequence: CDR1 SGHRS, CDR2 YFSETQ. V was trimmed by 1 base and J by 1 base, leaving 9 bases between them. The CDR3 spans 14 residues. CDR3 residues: CASSLNGKSYEQYF. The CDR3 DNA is TGCGCCAGCAGCTTGAACGGGAAATCCTACGAGCAGTACTTC.